The clone carrying this T cell receptor (beta chain) has only one observation. The record originates from a study of blood T cell repertoires in COVID-19. About the research overall: Whether acute or convalescent, the COVID-19 samples came from the United States, Italy and Spain.

Patients from Seattle were sampled longitudinally, starting during active infection. The CDR3 consists of 16 residues. Germline V gene lookup returns CDR1 LNHDA and CDR2 SQIVND (reference sequence). With 3 bases clipped from V and 7 bases from J, the junction kept 11 bases outside the gene matches. Authors' methods: Scientists estimated how many nucleated cells there were by amplifying reference gene primers. Sequencing used immunoSEQ multiplex PCR; TCRdb keeps in-frame clones, though not all of them. V, J and clone size were drawn from that table, and D and trimming were deduced from the DNA. The sample includes more than 200,000 clones, more than 85% of them seen just once.

The chain combines TRBV19 with TRBJ2-1; 8 nucleotides line up with TRBD1. Specimen: peripheral blood. This TCR was sampled from a woman aged 45-65 years with COVID-19, enrolled during active disease. CDR3 amino acids: CASSIPGRTGINEQFF. The CDR3, as DNA: TGTGCCAGTAGTATCCCCGGCCGGACAGGGATAAATGAGCAGTTCTTC.